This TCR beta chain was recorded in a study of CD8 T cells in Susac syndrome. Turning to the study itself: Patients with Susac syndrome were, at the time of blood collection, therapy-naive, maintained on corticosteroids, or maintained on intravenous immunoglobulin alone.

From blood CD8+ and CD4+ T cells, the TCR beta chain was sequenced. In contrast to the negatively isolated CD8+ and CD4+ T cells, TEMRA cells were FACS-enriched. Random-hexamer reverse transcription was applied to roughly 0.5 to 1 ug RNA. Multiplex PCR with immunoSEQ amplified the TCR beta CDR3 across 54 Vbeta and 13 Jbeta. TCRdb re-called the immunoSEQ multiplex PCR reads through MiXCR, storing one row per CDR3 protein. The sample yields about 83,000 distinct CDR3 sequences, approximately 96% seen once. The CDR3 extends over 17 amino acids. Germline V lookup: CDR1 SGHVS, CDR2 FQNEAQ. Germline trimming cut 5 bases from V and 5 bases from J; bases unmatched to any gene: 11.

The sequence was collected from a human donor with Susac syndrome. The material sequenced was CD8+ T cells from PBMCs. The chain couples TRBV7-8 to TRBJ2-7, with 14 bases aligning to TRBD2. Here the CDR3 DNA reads TGTGCCAGCAGCCCGCGACTAGCGGGAGGGCCGGTGAACGAGCAGTACTTC. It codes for CASSPRLAGGPVNEQYF.